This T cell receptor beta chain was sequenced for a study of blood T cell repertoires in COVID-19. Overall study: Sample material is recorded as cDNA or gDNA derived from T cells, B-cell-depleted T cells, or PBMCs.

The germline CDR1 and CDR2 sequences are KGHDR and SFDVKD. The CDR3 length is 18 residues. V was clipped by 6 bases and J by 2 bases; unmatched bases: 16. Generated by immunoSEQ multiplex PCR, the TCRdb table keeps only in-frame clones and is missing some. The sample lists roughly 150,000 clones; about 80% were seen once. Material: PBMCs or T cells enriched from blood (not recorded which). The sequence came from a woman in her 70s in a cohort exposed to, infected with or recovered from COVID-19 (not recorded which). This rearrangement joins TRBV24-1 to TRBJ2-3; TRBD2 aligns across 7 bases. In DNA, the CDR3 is TGTGCCACCAGTAGGCAGACGAGGGCGGGAGACCTCACAGATACGCAGTATTTT. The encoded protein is CATSRQTRAGDLTDTQYF.